A single sample is the source of the 30 T cell receptor beta chains below, sequenced in a study of OX40 agonist ivuxolimab in advanced cancers. The repertoire was sequenced with immunoSEQ multiplex PCR; TCRdb's copy has only in-frame clones and lacks some. The table shows fewer than 85,000 clones, with 80% occurring only once. The input for sequencing was CD4+ or CD8+ T cells sorted from blood, taken in a trial of the OX40 agonist ivuxolimab. The receptor source for this set is an adult with an advanced solid tumor such as melanoma, head and neck, liver or kidney cancer.

This chain joins TRBV5-1 and TRBJ2-2, with D unresolved. The CDR3 is 15 residues long. Germline V gene sequence: CDR1 SGHRS, CDR2 YFSETQ. V shed 0 bases and J shed 5 bases, with 11 bases lying between them. In DNA form, the CDR3 reads TGCGCCAGCAGCTTGGTATTCCTGGGGACCGGGGAGCTGTTTTTT. Translating gives CASSLVFLGTGELFF.

This chain joins TRBV6-5 and TRBJ2-1; 7 bases fit TRBD2. The germline gives CDR1 MNHEY, CDR2 SVGAGI. Trimming at V came to 5 bases and at J to 8 bases, leaving 6 bases not matched to a gene. The CDR3 sequence is 13 residues long. CDR3 nucleotide sequence: TGTGCCAGCAGTCAAGGACTAGGTGATGAGCAGTTCTTC. Translating it yields CASSQGLGDEQFF.

The genes are TRBV7-8 and TRBJ1-2, with D hard to call. V lost 6 bases and J lost 2, with 13 bases in between. The length of the CDR3 is 14 residues. Germline V gene sequence: CDR1 SGHVS, CDR2 FQNEAQ. The CDR3 sequence: CASSPIGRNYGYTF. The CDR3 bases are TGTGCCAGCAGTCCTATCGGGAGAAACTATGGCTACACCTTC.

CDR3 region: CAITSSSGNTIYF. DNA for the CDR3: TGTGCCATCACTTCCAGCTCTGGAAACACCATATATTTT. The chain couples TRBV10-3 to TRBJ1-3; D remains ambiguous. The CDR3 runs to 13 residues. V was cut by 7 bases and J by 0 bases, with 7 bases left in between. Germline V gene sequence: CDR1 ENHRY, CDR2 SYGVKD.

This clone appeared once. The chain recombines TRBV7-3 with TRBJ2-3; no firm D call. Looked up from germline, CDR1 is SGHTA and CDR2 is FQGTGA. Trimming shortened V by 1 base and J by 4 bases, and 6 bases separated the two germline ends. The CDR3 has 13 amino acids. The DNA for the CDR3 is TGTGCCAGCAGCTTAAAACGTTCAGATACGCAGTATTTT. Amino acids: CASSLKRSDTQYF.

The chain recombines TRBV7-3 with TRBJ2-3; the match to TRBD1 covers 7 bases. The CDR3 length is 14 residues. V dropped 5 bases and J dropped 4; count of bases not matched to a gene: 6. CDR1 is SGHTA, CDR2 FQGTGA, per germline. In DNA form, the CDR3 reads TGTGCCAGCAGCCGCGACAGGGCCGCAGATACGCAGTATTTT. Residues: CASSRDRAADTQYF.

This chain uses TRBV18 with TRBJ1-1, with a possible D match to TRBD1 (5 bases). The CDR3 runs 16 residues. The V end was cut by 1 base, the J end by 1 base, with 13 bases between. From germline, CDR1 is KGHSH and CDR2 LQKENI. This chain's CDR3 is CASSPRAQGWNTEAFF. The CDR3, as DNA: TGTGCCAGCTCACCACGGGCCCAGGGATGGAACACTGAAGCTTTCTTT.

To note about this clone: The junction does not match germline at one end; this may be a read error. The chain joins TRBV28 to TRBJ1-6; tentative D call: TRBD1 (5 bases). The CDR3 consists of 15 residues. Germline lookup yields CDR1 MDHEN and CDR2 SYDVKM. DNA of the CDR3: TGTGCCAGCAATTTAGGGGCGATGAGGAATTCACCCCTCCACTTT. Translating gives CASNLGAMRNSPLHF.

The gene calls are TRBV30 and TRBJ2-2; weak D call: TRBD1 (6 bases). The CDR3 has 13 amino acids. Germline lookup yields CDR1 GTSNPN and CDR2 SVGIG (reference sequence). Between the trimmed V and J ends, which lost 0 bases and 5 bases, there was a span of 7 bases. CDR3 in DNA: TGTGCCTGGAGTGTAAGGGGGACCGGGGAGCTGTTTTTT. It specifies CAWSVRGTGELFF.

The chain carries TRBV4-1 and TRBJ2-3; 10 bases match TRBD2. CDR3 size: 15 residues. J lost 2 bases, V lost 4 bases, and 3 bases had no gene match. Germline CDR1 and CDR2: MGHRA and YSYEKL. CDR3 bases: TGCGCCAGCAGCCCACTAGCGGGGTACACAGATACGCAGTATTTT. Amino acid sequence: CASSPLAGYTDTQYF.

The chain links TRBV6-5 to TRBJ1-3; D gene ambiguous. Germline assignment: CDR1 MNHEY and CDR2 SVGAGI. Trimming took off 6 bases at V and 6 bases at J, with 15 bases between the two ends. The CDR3 totals 14 residues. The CDR3 bases are TGTGCCAGCAGCGAAAGCAGAGGCGCAAACACCATATATTTT. This translates into CASSESRGANTIYF.

The chain combines TRBV20-1 with TRBJ2-5, with D hard to call. Germline CDR1 and CDR2: DFQATT and SNEGSKA (reference sequence). V lost 5 bases and J 9 bases, leaving 10 bases between the germline ends. The CDR3 contains 10 residues. CDR3 coding DNA: TGCAGTGCTTCCGACGGTGCCCAGTACTTC. Protein: CSASDGAQYF.

This chain links TRBV19 with TRBJ1-1; the D gene is possibly TRBD1 (5 bases). V lost 3 bases to trimming and J lost 6 bases, with 14 bases between them. The CDR3 extends over 14 amino acids. Germline CDR1 is LNHDA and CDR2 is SQIVND (reference sequence). CDR3 sequence reads: CASSIAGVAAEAFF. DNA of the CDR3: TGTGCCAGTAGTATCGCGGGGGTCGCCGCTGAAGCTTTCTTT.

The chain couples TRBV19 to TRBJ2-7; possible D gene TRBD2, 6 bases. The CDR3 is 12 residues long. The V end was cut by 6 bases, the J end by 5 bases, with 11 bases between. The germline gives CDR1 LNHDA, CDR2 SQIVND (reference sequence). CDR3 sequence (DNA): TGTGCCAGTAGGGCTAGCGCGGACGAGCAGTACTTC. Translation: CASRASADEQYF. Full variable domain (rest looked up from reference TRBV19 and TRBJ2-7): DGGITQSPKYLFRKEGQNVTLSCEQNLNHDAMYWYRQDPGQGLRLIYYSQIVNDFQKGDIAEGYSVSREKKESFPLTVTSAQKNPTAFYLCASRASADEQYFGPGTRLTVT.

This chain uses TRBV5-4 with TRBJ1-2, with 8 positions matching TRBD1. The V gene end was trimmed by 0 bases and the J gene end by 4 bases; junction bases not matched to a gene: 5. Looked up from germline, CDR1 is SGHNT and CDR2 is YYREEE (reference sequence). CDR3 length: 15 amino acids. CDR3 amino acids: CASSLASGGTYGYTF. As DNA, the CDR3 is TGTGCCAGCAGCTTGGCCTCAGGGGGCACCTATGGCTACACCTTC.

The chain carries TRBV6-5 and TRBJ1-3; D not certain. This CDR3 has 15 residues. The V and J ends lost 7 bases and 3 bases respectively, with 16 bases between them. CDR1 and CDR2 from the germline V gene are MNHEY and SVGAGI. CDR3 bases: TGTGCCAGCACCCCAGGTTTTTCGGGTGGAAACACCATATATTTT. Amino acids: CASTPGFSGGNTIYF.

V is TRBV19 and J is TRBJ1-5; TRBD1 aligns across 9 bases. The ends lost 4 bases at V and 2 bases at J; junction bases unmatched: 6. CDR3 length: 16 residues. Per the germline V gene, CDR1 is LNHDA and CDR2 is SQIVND (reference sequence). The CDR3 loop is CASSTQGQGGNQPQHF. In DNA, the CDR3 is TGTGCCAGTAGTACCCAGGGACAGGGTGGCAATCAGCCCCAGCATTTT.

The chain uses TRBV29-1 and TRBJ1-1; the D is unclear. The CDR3 runs 11 residues. Germline CDR1 SQVTM, CDR2 ANQGSEA. Trimming took off 3 bases at V and 1 base at J, with 3 bases between the two ends. The CDR3 sequence is CSVDRNTEAFF. The DNA of the CDR3 is TGCAGCGTTGACAGGAACACTGAAGCTTTCTTT.

As to this clone: Additional DNA sequences in this sample encode the identical CDR3. This chain connects TRBV18 to TRBJ1-2; D uncertain. The CDR3 runs to 15 residues. V gave up 6 bases and J gave up 7 bases, with 21 bases separating them. CDR1 and CDR2 from the germline V gene are KGHSH and LQKENI. The CDR3 region is CASSETGFQSFGYTF. The CDR3 DNA reads TGTGCCAGCTCCGAAACCGGGTTCCAAAGCTTTGGCTACACCTTC.

V gene TRBV11-3 combines with J gene TRBJ2-5; D is ambiguous. The CDR3 extends over 13 amino acids. In germline, CDR1 is SGHNT, CDR2 YENEEA. Trimming took off 2 bases at V and 4 bases at J, with 8 bases between the two ends. As DNA, the CDR3 is TGTGCCAGCAGCTTAAACAGTCCAGAGACCCAGTACTTC. This encodes CASSLNSPETQYF.

The CDR3 DNA is TGCGCCAGCAGCTCCAGGGGCGTATACGAAAAACTGTTTTTT. Amino acid sequence: CASSSRGVYEKLFF. This sequence joins TRBV5-1 and TRBJ1-4; tentatively, D is TRBD1 (6 bases). V was trimmed by 3 bases and J by 8 bases, leaving 14 bases between them. Germline V lookup: CDR1 SGHRS, CDR2 YFSETQ. The CDR3 is 14 residues long.

Concerning this clone: The sample holds other DNA sequences that translate to the same CDR3. The V and J genes are TRBV7-6 and TRBJ1-6; the D gene is possibly TRBD1 (6 bases). CDR3 length: 14 amino acids. Between the trimmed V and J ends, which lost 1 base and 5 bases, there was a span of 6 bases. CDR1 and CDR2 (germline): SGHVS, FNYEAQ. CDR3 amino acids: CASSLGTDNSPLHF. The CDR3 nucleotides read TGTGCCAGCAGCTTAGGGACAGATAATTCACCCCTCCACTTT.

This chain joins TRBV7-9 and TRBJ2-7; D uncertain. Trimming left V 1 base short and J 6 bases short, with 10 bases between. Germline-derived CDR1 and CDR2 are SEHNR and FQNEAQ (reference sequence). The CDR3 has 13 residues. CDR3 DNA sequence: TGTGCCAGCAGCTTAGGGTCTGTCGGCGAGCAGTACTTC. Translated, it gives CASSLGSVGEQYF.

This clone came up a few times. The gene calls are TRBV2 and TRBJ1-5, with a tentative D call TRBD1 (5 bases). The CDR3 sequence is 15 residues long. CDR1 is SNHLY and CDR2 is FYNNEI in the germline V gene. The V end lost 1 base, the J end lost 1 base, and 8 bases lay between the germline ends. CDR3 amino acids: CASSEGGTSNQPQHF. CDR3 nucleotides: TGTGCCAGCAGTGAAGGAGGGACCAGCAATCAGCCCCAGCATTTT.

The chain uses TRBV5-1 and TRBJ2-5, with 14 bases that match TRBD2. The CDR3 sequence is 16 residues long. Germline V gene data show CDR1 as SGHRS and CDR2 as YFSETQ. V trimming: 1 base; J trimming: 2 bases; junction bases outside the gene matches: 1. The CDR3, as DNA: TGCGCCAGCAGCTTGAGGACTAGCGGGGGGCAAGAGACCCAGTACTTC. Translating it yields CASSLRTSGGQETQYF.

The chain is built from TRBV5-1 and TRBJ2-3; 8 bases match TRBD2. Germline V gene data show CDR1 as SGHRS and CDR2 as YFSETQ. Trimming removed 5 bases from V and 5 bases from J; junction bases left unmatched: 7. The CDR3 runs 14 residues. CDR3 nucleotide sequence: TGCGCCAGCAGTGGACTAGCCTCGGGAGATACGCAGTATTTT. It translates to CASSGLASGDTQYF. Variable domain in full (rest from reference TRBV5-1 and TRBJ2-3): KAGVTQTPRYLIKTRGQQVTLSCSPISGHRSVSWYQQTPGQGLQFLFEYFSETQRNKGNFPGRFSGRQFSNSRSEMNVSTLELGDSALYLCASSGLASGDTQYFGPGTRLTVL.

The chain has TRBV27 and TRBJ2-1; D gene unclear. The CDR3 covers 15 residues. V was cut by 3 bases and J by 2 bases, with 11 bases left in between. Germline CDR1 reads MNHEY; CDR2 reads SMNVEV (reference sequence). CDR3 in DNA: TGTGCCAGCAGTTTGTCGGTCACCCCCTACAATGAGCAGTTCTTC. As protein: CASSLSVTPYNEQFF.

The chain employs TRBV7-2 and TRBJ2-5, with 10 bases matching TRBD2. This CDR3 is built from 14 residues. V dropped 5 bases and J dropped 4; count of bases not matched to a gene: 4. Germline assignment: CDR1 SGHTA and CDR2 FQGNSA. The CDR3 loop is CASSPRTSGETQYF. In DNA form, the CDR3 reads TGTGCCAGCAGCCCAAGGACTAGCGGAGAGACCCAGTACTTC.

The chain couples TRBV7-2 to TRBJ2-5, with 11 bases identical to TRBD2. The germline gives CDR1 SGHTA, CDR2 FQGNSA. V shed 3 bases, J shed 5 bases, and the junction held 5 bases outside the gene matches. This CDR3 region has 15 residues. CDR3 bases: TGTGCCAGCAGCTTTAATAGCGGGAGGGTTGAGACCCAGTACTTC. Protein: CASSFNSGRVETQYF.

This chain links TRBV5-1 with TRBJ1-2; 7 nucleotides line up with TRBD1. This CDR3 comprises 14 residues. Trimming at V came to 4 bases and at J to 4 bases, leaving 7 bases not matched to a gene. Per germline, CDR1 SGHRS and CDR2 YFSETQ. DNA of the CDR3: TGCGCCAGCAGCCCAGACAGGGAGGTCTATGGCTACACCTTC. It codes for CASSPDREVYGYTF.